This T cell receptor (beta chain) is drawn from a study of control samples from healthy donors and cancer patients. Sequencing used immunoSEQ multiplex PCR; TCRdb keeps in-frame clones, though not all of them. The sample has over 100,000 clones; 90% are singletons. The CDR3 is made up of 13 amino acids. The ends were cut back, 5 bases at V and 1 base at J, with 8 bases in the middle. This clone was seen once. The sequence derives from a human donor in good health. The donor label of this sample is uncertain. Sequencing used blood. The chain couples TRBV23-1 to TRBJ1-1; weak D call: TRBD1 (6 bases). TRBV23-1 is designated an ORF whose function remains uncertain. The CDR3 bases are TGCGCCAGCAGTAAACAGGGGAACACTGAAGCTTTCTTT. Translated, it gives CASSKQGNTEAFF.